The 14 T cell receptor beta chains below come from one sample, sequenced in a study of T cell responses to AZD1222 COVID-19 vaccine. This table comes from immunoSEQ multiplex PCR, and its TCRdb copy is limited to in-frame clones, with some not included. The sample includes approximately 84,000 clones, 80% to 90% of them seen just once. Source: peripheral blood, taken 28 days after the second AZD1222 dose. These receptors were taken from an adult who received the AZD1222 COVID-19 vaccine.

This clone was detected only once. The J gene is TRBJ2-2, the V gene TRBV11-3; D is tentatively TRBD1 or TRBD2 (6 bases each). Germline loops: CDR1 SGHNT, CDR2 YENEEA. Trimming shortened V by 3 bases and J by 4 bases, and 12 bases separated the two germline ends. This CDR3 is built from 15 residues. CDR3 nucleotides: TGTGCCAGCAGCTTTCGGGGGCTCTCCACCGGGGAGCTGTTTTTT. Translation: CASSFRGLSTGELFF. Using reference TRBV11-3 and TRBJ2-2 for the parts outside the CDR3, the full variable domain is EAGVVQSPRYKIIEKKQPVAFWCNPISGHNTLYWYLQNLGQGPELLIRYENEEAVDDSQLPKDRFSAERLKGVDSTLKIQPAELGDSAVYLCASSFRGLSTGELFFGEGSRLTVL.

This clone was counted once. The rearrangement joins TRBV18 to TRBJ1-1; tentatively, D is TRBD1 (6 bases). V was clipped by 4 bases and J by 6 bases, with 21 bases between them. CDR1 and CDR2 (germline): KGHSH, LQKENI. The CDR3 runs 16 residues. Here the CDR3 DNA reads TGTGCCAGCTCACACAGGGACGGTTTGGGAAACGCTGAAGCTTTCTTT. Protein: CASSHRDGLGNAEAFF.

V usage is TRBV3-1 (or the pseudogene TRBV3-2) and J usage is TRBJ2-6, with D uncertain. V was shortened by 3 bases and J by 1 base, with 16 bases between the two germline ends. The length of the CDR3 is 18 residues. Germline values: CDR1 LGHDT, CDR2 YNNKEL (reference sequence). The CDR3 loop is CASSHLFGRGSGANVLTF. The DNA of the CDR3 is TGTGCCAGCAGCCACCTTTTCGGACGAGGATCTGGGGCCAACGTCCTGACTTTC.

V gene TRBV7-9 combines with J gene TRBJ1-4; TRBD1 matches at 7 bases. The CDR3 spans 14 residues. The V gene end was trimmed by 5 bases and the J gene end by 3 bases; junction bases not matched to a gene: 3. Germline V gene data show CDR1 as SEHNR and CDR2 as FQNEAQ (reference sequence). The CDR3 nucleotides read TGTGCCAGCAGCCGGGACAGCCCTAATGAAAAACTGTTTTTT. This sequence encodes CASSRDSPNEKLFF.

J is TRBJ1-4 and V is TRBV23-1; 8 nucleotides match TRBD1. TRBV23-1 is recorded as an ORF, its role being uncertain. V was clipped by 8 bases and J by 7 bases; unmatched bases: 12. The CDR3 runs to 15 residues. CDR3 nucleotide sequence: TGCGCCAGCCCCCCGGGACAGGATTTCGGTGAAAAACTGTTTTTT. It yields the protein CASPPGQDFGEKLFF.

This chain joins TRBV6-5 and TRBJ2-3; D might be TRBD2 (5 bases). V was shortened by 10 bases and J by 9 bases, with 23 bases between the two germline ends. The CDR3 is made up of 14 amino acids. Germline V gives CDR1 MNHEY, CDR2 SVGAGI. Here the CDR3 reads CAISIGLGMRTQYF. The CDR3 DNA reads as TGTGCCATCTCCATAGGACTGGGGATGAGGACGCAGTATTTT.

This clone occurred a few times. The chain carries TRBV21-1 and TRBJ1-2. TRBV21-1 is noted as a pseudogene. There are 17 residues in the CDR3. CDR3 sequence (DNA): TGTGCCAGCAGCAAAGCCTATATGGAGTCCCCTAACTATGGCTACACCTTC. This gives the protein CASSKAYMESPNYGYTF.

The V call is TRBV3-1 (or the pseudogene TRBV3-2), the J call TRBJ1-1; the D is unclear. Trimming left V 1 base short and J 2 bases short, with 8 bases between. The CDR3 has 14 amino acids. Germline V gene data show CDR1 as LGHDT and CDR2 as YNNKEL (reference sequence). CDR3 residues: CASSQVRQNTEAFF. The CDR3 nucleotides are TGTGCCAGCAGCCAAGTGAGGCAAAACACTGAAGCTTTCTTT.

The V gene is TRBV19, the J gene TRBJ1-2; D gene unclear. Germline V gives CDR1 LNHDA, CDR2 SQIVND (reference sequence). The CDR3 runs to 14 residues. The V end lost 3 bases, the J end lost 3 bases, and 11 bases lay between the germline ends. In DNA, the CDR3 is TGTGCCAGTAGTATCAGAGGTTCAGACTATGGCTACACCTTC. It yields the protein CASSIRGSDYGYTF.

The rearrangement links TRBV4-2 to TRBJ2-7; 8 nucleotides align to TRBD2. With 3 bases clipped from V and 3 bases from J, the junction kept 7 bases outside the gene matches. The CDR3 covers 15 residues. CDR1 LGHNA and CDR2 YNFKEQ come from the germline V gene. CDR3 protein: CASSHQELADYEQYF. In DNA form, the CDR3 reads TGTGCCAGCAGCCACCAAGAACTAGCGGACTACGAGCAGTACTTC.

The CDR3 sequence: CASSLFSDRPSPRPFTPEAFF. The CDR3 DNA is TGCGCCAGCAGTCTGTTTTCGGACAGGCCATCACCCCGACCTTTTACCCCTGAAGCTTTCTTT. This chain joins TRBV23-1 and TRBJ1-1; 7 nucleotides match TRBD1. TRBV23-1 is placed among ORFs of uncertain function. V lost 4 bases, J lost 6 bases, and 29 bases stayed unmatched. The CDR3 runs 21 residues.

The chain has TRBV6-1 and TRBJ1-1, with TRBD1 identical over 8 bases. Trimming cost V 3 bases and J 7 bases; bases outside gene matches: 7. From germline, CDR1 is MNHNS and CDR2 SASEGT. CDR3 size: 14 residues. The CDR3 DNA sequence: TGTGCCAGCAGTGAGCGGACAGGGCGGGATGAAGCTTTCTTT. Its translation is CASSERTGRDEAFF.

This clone has a single count. V and J are TRBV30 and TRBJ2-1; TRBD2 matches 7 bases. Germline V gene data show CDR1 as GTSNPN and CDR2 as SVGIG (reference sequence). The CDR3 sequence is 18 residues long. With 0 bases clipped from V and 9 bases from J, the junction kept 20 bases outside the gene matches. This CDR3 is CAWSVRGLRGGSRTEQFF. The CDR3, as DNA: TGTGCCTGGAGTGTAAGGGGCTTACGGGGCGGGAGCCGCACTGAGCAGTTCTTC.

The chain joins TRBV11-2 to TRBJ2-6; D gene unclear. The CDR3 covers 16 residues. Germline V lookup: CDR1 SGHAT, CDR2 FQNNGV. Trimming took 4 bases from V and 4 from J, leaving 14 bases between them. CDR3 coding DNA: TGTGCCAGCAGCTGGAGTAGGTCCTCCGGGGCCAACGTCCTGACTTTC. Encoded protein: CASSWSRSSGANVLTF.